These T cell receptor beta chains were read from a single sample in a study of cytomegalovirus exposure and HLA in healthy donors. The method was immunoSEQ multiplex PCR; TCRdb's version includes in-frame clones alone and lacks a portion of them. The table lists 68,000 or so clones, around 90% of them singletons. Sequenced: PBMCs. The source is a man aged 18 to 30 in good health and CMV-seronegative. Both conserved end residues are part of each CDR3. Fields, in order: V gene, D gene, J gene, clone size, CDR3 protein, CDR3 DNA. The D gene is left open where the match is weak. Expanded clones are given a class, and other clones once, few, many or no size at all.

V: TRBV28; D: TRBD1; J: TRBJ1-3; size: once; CDR3: CASSWDSEHSGNTIYF; DNA: TGTGCCAGCAGCTGGGACAGCGAACACTCTGGAAACACCATATATTTT
V: TRBV18; D: .; J: TRBJ1-2; size: .; CDR3: CASSPPGIDTSYGYTF; DNA: TGTGCCAGCTCACCGCCGGGGATCGACACGAGCTATGGCTACACCTTC
V: TRBV7-9; D: TRBD2; J: TRBJ2-7; size: .; CDR3: CASSLAGGHSYEQYF; DNA: TGTGCCAGCAGCTTAGCGGGAGGGCACTCCTACGAGCAGTACTTC
V: TRBV5-1; D: .; J: TRBJ1-1; size: .; CDR3: CASSLGSRVYEAFF; DNA: TGCGCCAGCAGCTTGGGGAGCAGGGTTTATGAAGCTTTCTTT
V: TRBV6-5; D: .; J: TRBJ1-2; size: .; CDR3: CASSPFRGAGGYTF; DNA: TGTGCCAGCAGTCCTTTTCGGGGCGCGGGAGGCTACACCTTC
V: TRBV11-1; D: .; J: TRBJ2-7; size: .; CDR3: CASSFTGNNEQYF; DNA: TGTGCCAGCAGCTTTACAGGGAATAACGAGCAGTACTTC
V: TRBV18; D: TRBD1; J: TRBJ1-3; size: .; CDR3: CASSDRDSGNTIYF; DNA: TGTGCCAGCTCTGACAGGGACTCTGGAAACACCATATATTTT
V: TRBV4-3; D: .; J: TRBJ1-2; size: .; CDR3: CASSQDSRGQYGYTF; DNA: TGCGCCAGCAGCCAAGATAGCAGGGGTCAATATGGCTACACCTTC
V: TRBV18; D: .; J: TRBJ2-2; size: .; CDR3: CASSPGQSNTGELFF; DNA: TGTGCCAGCTCACCCGGACAGTCGAACACCGGGGAGCTGTTTTTT
V: TRBV10-3; D: TRBD1; J: TRBJ2-3; size: .; CDR3: CAIKTTGGTDTQYF; DNA: TGTGCCATCAAGACGACAGGGGGTACAGATACGCAGTATTTT
V: TRBV28; D: TRBD1; J: TRBJ1-1; size: once; CDR3: CASSPGTGAGTEAFF; DNA: TGTGCCAGCAGTCCCGGGACAGGGGCTGGCACTGAAGCTTTCTTT
V: TRBV19; D: TRBD2; J: TRBJ2-1; size: .; CDR3: CASSPDLAGWQFF; DNA: TGTGCCAGTAGTCCCGATCTAGCGGGCTGGCAGTTCTTC
V: TRBV5-1; D: .; J: TRBJ2-7; size: .; CDR3: CASSLDRSDYEQYF; DNA: TGCGCCAGCAGCTTGGACAGGTCGGACTACGAGCAGTACTTC
V: TRBV28; D: .; J: TRBJ1-1; size: .; CDR3: CASSFLTGNTEAFF; DNA: TGTGCCAGCAGTTTTTTGACGGGGAACACTGAAGCTTTCTTT
V: TRBV13; D: TRBD2; J: TRBJ2-3; size: .; CDR3: CATGTSWDTQYF; DNA: TGTGCCACCGGGACTAGCTGGGATACGCAGTATTTT
V: TRBV6-4; D: .; J: TRBJ1-4; size: .; CDR3: CASSDSFMGRKLFF; DNA: TGTGCCAGCAGTGACTCTTTTATGGGCAGAAAACTGTTTTTT
V: TRBV7-9; D: .; J: TRBJ2-7; size: .; CDR3: CASSLSDEQYF; DNA: TGTGCCAGCAGCTTATCTGACGAGCAGTACTTC
V: TRBV5-1; D: .; J: TRBJ2-5; size: .; CDR3: CASKFPGQETQYF; DNA: TGCGCCAGCAAATTCCCAGGGCAAGAGACCCAGTACTTC
V: TRBV19; D: .; J: TRBJ2-3; size: .; CDR3: CASSLPGTDTQYF; DNA: TGTGCCAGTAGCCTGCCAGGCACAGATACGCAGTATTTT
V: TRBV5-1; D: TRBD2; J: TRBJ2-3; size: .; CDR3: CASSYAGLGSGDTQYF; DNA: TGCGCCAGCAGCTACGCCGGACTAGGCTCAGGGGATACGCAGTATTTT
V: TRBV7-3; D: TRBD1; J: TRBJ2-6; size: .; CDR3: CASSKDRGGGANVLTF; DNA: TGTGCCAGCAGCAAGGACAGGGGCGGAGGGGCCAACGTCCTGACTTTC
V: TRBV5-6; D: .; J: TRBJ1-1; size: .; CDR3: CASSFLESEAFF; DNA: TGTGCCAGCAGCTTTCTGGAGAGTGAAGCTTTCTTT
V: TRBV7-9; D: .; J: TRBJ2-4; size: .; CDR3: CASSLGTHDNAKNIQYF; DNA: TGTGCCAGCAGCTTAGGGACTCACGATAACGCCAAAAACATTCAGTACTTC
V: TRBV4-1; D: .; J: TRBJ1-1; size: .; CDR3: CASSRYGLRNTEAFF; DNA: TGCGCCAGCAGCCGATACGGACTGCGGAACACTGAAGCTTTCTTT
V: TRBV7-2; D: .; J: TRBJ1-2; size: .; CDR3: CASSADSGRSVYGYTF; DNA: TGTGCCAGCAGCGCGGACTCGGGTAGATCGGTCTATGGCTACACCTTC
V: TRBV7-6; D: .; J: TRBJ2-5; size: .; CDR3: CASSLGFGGQAYQETQYF; DNA: TGTGCCAGCAGCTTAGGGTTCGGGGGGCAGGCGTACCAAGAGACCCAGTACTTC
V: TRBV6-4; D: .; J: TRBJ1-2; size: once; CDR3: CASSDSEGLGGYTF; DNA: TGTGCCAGCAGTGACTCTGAGGGATTGGGGGGCTACACCTTC
V: TRBV6-4; D: TRBD2; J: TRBJ2-1; size: .; CDR3: CASSDSQLAGDNEQFF; DNA: TGTGCCAGCAGTGATTCACAACTAGCGGGAGATAATGAGCAGTTCTTC
V: TRBV5-6; D: .; J: TRBJ2-5; size: .; CDR3: CASSFRVLGETQYF; DNA: TGTGCCAGCAGCTTCCGAGTACTCGGAGAGACCCAGTACTTC
V: TRBV11-3; D: .; J: TRBJ2-1; size: few; CDR3: CASSPYGSHNEQFF; DNA: TGTGCCAGCAGCCCTTATGGGAGTCACAATGAGCAGTTCTTC
V: TRBV19; D: TRBD2; J: TRBJ2-7; size: .; CDR3: CASRTSGRESYEQYF; DNA: TGTGCCAGTCGGACTAGCGGGAGGGAGTCCTACGAGCAGTACTTC
V: TRBV28; D: .; J: TRBJ2-5; size: .; CDR3: CASSFLRDLETQYF; DNA: TGTGCCAGCAGTTTCCTCCGGGATCTAGAGACCCAGTACTTC
V: TRBV29-1; D: TRBD2; J: TRBJ2-5; size: .; CDR3: CSVGLAGVETQYF; DNA: TGCAGCGTTGGGCTAGCGGGAGTAGAGACCCAGTACTTC
V: TRBV28; D: TRBD1; J: TRBJ2-1; size: .; CDR3: CASGQGRRSSYNEQFF; DNA: TGTGCCAGCGGACAGGGAAGGAGGAGCTCCTACAATGAGCAGTTCTTC
V: TRBV11-2; D: TRBD2; J: TRBJ2-7; size: .; CDR3: CASSTGLAGFEQYF; DNA: TGTGCCAGCAGCACGGGACTAGCGGGATTCGAGCAGTACTTC
V: TRBV2; D: TRBD2; J: TRBJ2-1; size: .; CDR3: CASTLTSSEYNEQFF; DNA: TGTGCCAGCACCTTGACTAGCAGTGAGTATAATGAGCAGTTCTTC
V: TRBV23-1; D: .; J: TRBJ2-1; size: .; CDR3: CASSQSDRPNEQFF; DNA: TGCGCCAGCAGTCAATCTGACAGACCCAATGAGCAGTTCTTC
V: TRBV4-2; D: TRBD2; J: TRBJ2-3; size: .; CDR3: CASSQSGTSGFTDTQYF; DNA: TGTGCCAGCAGCCAATCCGGGACTAGCGGTTTCACAGATACGCAGTATTTT
V: TRBV9; D: .; J: TRBJ2-7; size: .; CDR3: CASSVGQIPLEQYF; DNA: TGTGCCAGCAGCGTAGGGCAGATACCTTTGGAGCAGTACTTC
V: TRBV6-6; D: .; J: TRBJ1-2; size: .; CDR3: CASILTGNLQRYGYTF; DNA: TGTGCCAGCATTTTGACAGGCAACCTCCAACGCTATGGCTACACCTTC
V: TRBV9; D: .; J: TRBJ2-2; size: .; CDR3: CASSLQGTNTGELFF; DNA: TGTGCCAGCAGCCTCCAGGGTACGAACACCGGGGAGCTGTTTTTT
V: TRBV19; D: TRBD1; J: TRBJ2-7; size: .; CDR3: CASSMVWTGLYEQYF; DNA: TGTGCCAGTAGTATGGTTTGGACAGGCCTCTACGAGCAGTACTTC
V: TRBV7-9; D: TRBD1; J: TRBJ1-5; size: .; CDR3: CASSGDREYQPQHF; DNA: TGTGCCAGCAGCGGCGACAGGGAATATCAGCCCCAGCATTTT
V: TRBV28; D: TRBD1; J: TRBJ1-2; size: .; CDR3: CASSSLDRLLNYGGYTF; DNA: TGTGCCAGCAGCAGTCTGGACAGGCTTCTAAACTATGGTGGCTACACCTTC
V: TRBV15; D: TRBD1; J: TRBJ1-5; size: .; CDR3: CATSQTGGMIEGNQPQHF; DNA: TGTGCCACCAGCCAGACAGGGGGCATGATTGAGGGCAATCAGCCCCAGCATTTT
V: TRBV19; D: .; J: TRBJ2-7; size: .; CDR3: CASSITHRALEQYF; DNA: TGTGCCAGTAGTATTACGCACAGGGCGCTCGAGCAGTACTTC
V: TRBV7-7; D: TRBD2; J: TRBJ2-3; size: .; CDR3: CASSPGTSGRADTQYF; DNA: TGTGCTAGCAGCCCCGGGACTAGCGGGAGAGCAGATACGCAGTATTTT